These T cell receptor beta chains were read from a single sample in a study of blood T cell repertoires in COVID-19. Produced via immunoSEQ multiplex PCR; TCRdb's table is partial and in-frame only. The sample carries about 250,000 clones, roughly 91% recorded once. Sequences were obtained from PBMCs or T cells enriched from blood (not recorded which). Source of these receptors: a man in his forties who had recovered from COVID-19. The CDR3 runs from the conserved cysteine through the conserved F or W. Each record gives: clone size, J gene, V gene, D gene, CDR3 protein, CDR3 DNA. A D gene is named only where the DNA matches it firmly. The size of a clone is reported for some rows only, either as once, few or many, or as a class for expanded clones.

clone_size: NA
j_call: TRBJ2-5
v_call: TRBV28
d_call: NA
cdr3_aa: CASSFGGARKETQYF
cdr3_nt: TGTGCCAGCAGTTTTGGTGGGGCGAGAAAAGAGACCCAGTACTTC

clone_size: NA
j_call: TRBJ1-5
v_call: TRBV21-1
d_call: NA
cdr3_aa: CASSDPSLSGSLQHF
cdr3_nt: TGTGCCAGCAGCGACCCTTCTCTGAGCGGTTCGCTCCAGCATTTT

clone_size: NA
j_call: TRBJ1-1
v_call: TRBV24-1
d_call: NA
cdr3_aa: CATSARGTGGDTEAFF
cdr3_nt: TGTGCCACCAGTGCTCGGGGGACGGGGGGTGACACTGAAGCTTTCTTT

clone_size: NA
j_call: TRBJ2-3
v_call: TRBV24-1
d_call: NA
cdr3_aa: CATSDSVDRASTDTQYF
cdr3_nt: TGTGCCACCAGTGATTCCGTCGACAGAGCTAGCACAGATACGCAGTATTTT

clone_size: NA
j_call: TRBJ1-2
v_call: TRBV20-1
d_call: TRBD1
cdr3_aa: CSASTGGGYGYTF
cdr3_nt: TGCAGTGCTAGTACAGGGGGGGGCTATGGCTACACCTTC

clone_size: NA
j_call: TRBJ2-3
v_call: TRBV15
d_call: TRBD2
cdr3_aa: CATSRDNAGGGSDTQYF
cdr3_nt: TGTGCCACCAGCAGAGATAATGCTGGCGGGGGGTCAGATACGCAGTATTTT

clone_size: NA
j_call: TRBJ2-2
v_call: TRBV7-6
d_call: NA
cdr3_aa: CASSFVGHSDTGELFF
cdr3_nt: TGTGCCAGCAGCTTCGTTGGGCATTCGGACACCGGGGAGCTGTTTTTT

clone_size: NA
j_call: TRBJ2-7
v_call: TRBV7-2
d_call: NA
cdr3_aa: CASSLSLGPEQYF
cdr3_nt: TGTGCCAGCAGCTTATCACTAGGCCCCGAGCAGTACTTC

clone_size: NA
j_call: TRBJ2-3
v_call: TRBV5-4
d_call: TRBD2
cdr3_aa: CASSLPSLAGVYTQYF
cdr3_nt: TGTGCCAGCAGCTTGCCCTCACTAGCGGGGGTCTATACGCAGTATTTT

clone_size: once
j_call: TRBJ2-7
v_call: TRBV28
d_call: TRBD1
cdr3_aa: CASSGSGGWDYEQYF
cdr3_nt: TGTGCCAGCAGTGGGTCAGGGGGATGGGACTACGAGCAGTACTTC

clone_size: few
j_call: TRBJ2-7
v_call: TRBV7-8
d_call: NA
cdr3_aa: CASSRGAGQAAYEQYF
cdr3_nt: TGTGCCAGCAGCCGCGGGGCCGGACAGGCGGCCTACGAGCAGTACTTC

clone_size: once
j_call: TRBJ2-3
v_call: TRBV29-1
d_call: TRBD1
cdr3_aa: CSVEGDRGLDTQYF
cdr3_nt: TGCAGCGTTGAAGGCGACAGGGGGCTAGATACGCAGTATTTT

clone_size: NA
j_call: TRBJ2-2
v_call: TRBV5-5
d_call: NA
cdr3_aa: CASNPSGTNTGELFF
cdr3_nt: TGTGCCAGCAACCCGTCCGGTACGAACACCGGGGAGCTGTTTTTT

clone_size: NA
j_call: TRBJ2-7
v_call: TRBV18
d_call: NA
cdr3_aa: CASSPGGLVYEQYF
cdr3_nt: TGTGCCAGCTCGCCCGGGGGGCTTGTCTACGAGCAGTACTTC

clone_size: NA
j_call: TRBJ1-5
v_call: TRBV3-1/TRBV3-2
d_call: TRBD1
cdr3_aa: CASSQSRDRGPGQPQHF
cdr3_nt: TGTGCCAGCAGCCAATCCCGGGACAGGGGGCCGGGTCAGCCCCAGCATTTT

clone_size: NA
j_call: TRBJ2-3
v_call: TRBV28
d_call: NA
cdr3_aa: CASSGGLSTDTQYF
cdr3_nt: TGTGCCAGCAGTGGTGGCCTTAGCACAGATACGCAGTATTTT

clone_size: few
j_call: TRBJ1-5
v_call: TRBV11-3
d_call: NA
cdr3_aa: CASSLYTGWRFCNQPQHF
cdr3_nt: TGTGCCAGCAGCTTATATACGGGGTGGAGGTTTTGCAATCAGCCCCAGCATTTT

clone_size: NA
j_call: TRBJ2-5
v_call: TRBV9
d_call: NA
cdr3_aa: CASTQEDYQETQYF
cdr3_nt: TGTGCCAGCACACAAGAAGATTACCAAGAGACCCAGTACTTC

clone_size: NA
j_call: TRBJ2-3
v_call: TRBV5-5
d_call: NA
cdr3_aa: CASSLGVGPRTDTQYF
cdr3_nt: TGTGCCAGCAGCTTGGGCGTGGGGCCGAGGACAGATACGCAGTATTTT

clone_size: NA
j_call: TRBJ2-2
v_call: TRBV7-8
d_call: TRBD1
cdr3_aa: CASRNDRGATGELFF
cdr3_nt: TGTGCCAGCAGGAACGACAGGGGGGCCACCGGGGAGCTGTTTTTT

clone_size: once
j_call: TRBJ1-5
v_call: TRBV28
d_call: NA
cdr3_aa: CATLSPIRQSNQPQHF
cdr3_nt: TGTGCCACCCTCAGCCCCATTCGACAGAGCAATCAGCCCCAGCATTTT

clone_size: NA
j_call: TRBJ2-2
v_call: TRBV4-1
d_call: TRBD2
cdr3_aa: CASKAGGSHTGELFF
cdr3_nt: TGCGCCAGCAAAGCGGGGGGCTCGCACACCGGGGAGCTGTTTTTT

clone_size: NA
j_call: TRBJ2-1
v_call: TRBV5-8
d_call: NA
cdr3_aa: CASSLQVEFF
cdr3_nt: TGTGCCAGCAGCTTGCAAGTAGAGTTCTTC

clone_size: NA
j_call: TRBJ2-7
v_call: TRBV28
d_call: TRBD2
cdr3_aa: CASSYGLGWHEQYF
cdr3_nt: TGTGCCAGCAGCTACGGACTAGGCTGGCACGAGCAGTACTTC

clone_size: NA
j_call: TRBJ2-3
v_call: TRBV19
d_call: NA
cdr3_aa: CASSLSGPSDTQYF
cdr3_nt: TGTGCCAGTAGTCTGAGTGGGCCGAGTGATACGCAGTATTTT

clone_size: NA
j_call: TRBJ1-4
v_call: TRBV3-1/TRBV3-2
d_call: NA
cdr3_aa: CASSQAEKLFF
cdr3_nt: TGTGCCAGCAGCCAAGCGGAAAAACTGTTTTTT

clone_size: NA
j_call: TRBJ2-7
v_call: TRBV5-1
d_call: NA
cdr3_aa: CASSLTAGTDTEQYF
cdr3_nt: TGCGCCAGCAGCTTAACGGCAGGGACTGATACCGAGCAGTACTTC

clone_size: few
j_call: TRBJ1-2
v_call: TRBV5-1
d_call: NA
cdr3_aa: CASSPDGDYGYTF
cdr3_nt: TGCGCCAGCAGCCCTGACGGGGACTATGGCTACACCTTC

clone_size: NA
j_call: TRBJ2-3
v_call: TRBV3-1/TRBV3-2
d_call: NA
cdr3_aa: CASTDPGNTQYF
cdr3_nt: TGTGCCAGCACCGACCCAGGAAATACGCAGTATTTT

clone_size: NA
j_call: TRBJ2-3
v_call: TRBV2
d_call: NA
cdr3_aa: CASSEEGIGLNTQYF
cdr3_nt: TGTGCCAGCAGTGAAGAGGGGATAGGGCTAAATACGCAGTATTTT

clone_size: NA
j_call: TRBJ1-5
v_call: TRBV7-8
d_call: TRBD1
cdr3_aa: CASSLVPGQGNQPQHF
cdr3_nt: TGTGCCAGCAGCTTAGTGCCGGGACAGGGGAATCAGCCCCAGCATTTT

clone_size: NA
j_call: TRBJ2-3
v_call: TRBV28
d_call: NA
cdr3_aa: CASSFSRVADTQYF
cdr3_nt: TGTGCCAGCAGTTTTTCCCGCGTCGCAGATACGCAGTATTTT

clone_size: NA
j_call: TRBJ2-3
v_call: TRBV18
d_call: TRBD1
cdr3_aa: CASSTGTGGTDTQYF
cdr3_nt: TGTGCCAGCTCAACCGGGACAGGGGGCACAGATACGCAGTATTTT

clone_size: NA
j_call: TRBJ1-5
v_call: TRBV19
d_call: NA
cdr3_aa: CASSTGEYSNQPQHF
cdr3_nt: TGTGCCAGTAGTACCGGGGAATATAGCAATCAGCCCCAGCATTTT

clone_size: NA
j_call: TRBJ1-2
v_call: TRBV9
d_call: TRBD1
cdr3_aa: CASSEQTGVASYGYTF
cdr3_nt: TGTGCCAGCAGCGAACAAACAGGGGTAGCAAGCTATGGCTACACCTTC